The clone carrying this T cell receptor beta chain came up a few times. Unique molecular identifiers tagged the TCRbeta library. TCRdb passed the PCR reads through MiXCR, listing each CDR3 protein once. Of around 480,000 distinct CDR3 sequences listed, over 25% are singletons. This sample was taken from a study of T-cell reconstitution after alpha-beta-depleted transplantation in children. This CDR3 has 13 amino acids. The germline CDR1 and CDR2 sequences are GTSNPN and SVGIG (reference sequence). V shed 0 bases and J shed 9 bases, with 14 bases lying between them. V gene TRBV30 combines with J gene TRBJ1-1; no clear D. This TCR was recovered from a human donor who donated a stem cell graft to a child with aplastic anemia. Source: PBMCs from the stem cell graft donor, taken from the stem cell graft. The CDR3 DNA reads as TGTGCCTGGAGTGTAGCTGGCGGGCGGAAAGCTTTCTTT. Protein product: CAWSVAGGRKAFF.